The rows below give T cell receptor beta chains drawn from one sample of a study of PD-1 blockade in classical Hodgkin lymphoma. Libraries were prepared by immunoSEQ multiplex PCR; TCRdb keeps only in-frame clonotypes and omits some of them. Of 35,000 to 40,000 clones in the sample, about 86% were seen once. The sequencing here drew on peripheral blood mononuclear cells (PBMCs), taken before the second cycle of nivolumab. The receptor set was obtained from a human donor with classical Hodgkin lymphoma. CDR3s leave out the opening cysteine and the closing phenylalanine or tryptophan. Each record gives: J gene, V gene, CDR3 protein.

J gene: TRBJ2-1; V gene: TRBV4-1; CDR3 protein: ASSPGLAGIGF
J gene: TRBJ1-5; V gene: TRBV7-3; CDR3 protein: ASSLARVISNQPQH
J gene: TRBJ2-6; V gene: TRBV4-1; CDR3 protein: ASTLTLWANVLT
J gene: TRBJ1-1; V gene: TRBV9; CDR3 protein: ASSVEGFPRDTEAF
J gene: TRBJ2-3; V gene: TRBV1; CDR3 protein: TSSQDLLPPWDTDTQY
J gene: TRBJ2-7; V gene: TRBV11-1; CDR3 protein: ASSFPGQVEEQY
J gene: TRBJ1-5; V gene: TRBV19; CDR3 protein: ASRWGGNQPQH
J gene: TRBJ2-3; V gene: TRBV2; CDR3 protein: ASSEMASEPTDTQY
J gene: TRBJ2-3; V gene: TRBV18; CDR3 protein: ASSQGLAGRVHPQY
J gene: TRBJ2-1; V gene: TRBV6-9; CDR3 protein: ASSSLGGAWGPYNEQF
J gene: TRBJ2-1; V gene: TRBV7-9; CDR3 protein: ASSLVPSSGGYNEQF
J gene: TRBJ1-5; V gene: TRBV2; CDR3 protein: ASSIERGNQPQH
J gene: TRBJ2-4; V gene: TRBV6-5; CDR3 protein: ASSYGTSEDH
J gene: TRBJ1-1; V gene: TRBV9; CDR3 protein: ASSRGYRVDTEAF
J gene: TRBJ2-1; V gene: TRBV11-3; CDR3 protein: ASSPTSNEQF
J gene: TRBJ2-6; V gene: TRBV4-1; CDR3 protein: ASSQLRIAGANVLT
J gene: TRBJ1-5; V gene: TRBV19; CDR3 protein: ASSNGRVQEQPQH
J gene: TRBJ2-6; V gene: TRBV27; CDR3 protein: ASSERLAGNSGANVLT
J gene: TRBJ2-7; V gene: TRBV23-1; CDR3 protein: ASSQSPSPLFYEQY
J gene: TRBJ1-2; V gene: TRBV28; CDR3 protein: ASSYIRAGDGYT
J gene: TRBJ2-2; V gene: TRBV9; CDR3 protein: ASSPAGSRTGELF
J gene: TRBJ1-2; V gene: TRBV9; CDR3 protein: ASSSSARVYT
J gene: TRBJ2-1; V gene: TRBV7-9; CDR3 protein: ASSFKAGWSYNEQF
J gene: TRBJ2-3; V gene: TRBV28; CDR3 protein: ATSAGGYGDTQY
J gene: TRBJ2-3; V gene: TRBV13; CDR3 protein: ASSLVLAGGPTQY
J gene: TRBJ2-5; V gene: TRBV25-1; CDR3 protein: ASSELGLAGGLGETQY
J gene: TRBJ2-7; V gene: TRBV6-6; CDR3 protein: ASSQVGRGEQY
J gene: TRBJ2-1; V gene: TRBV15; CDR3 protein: ATSVPGGPGNEQF
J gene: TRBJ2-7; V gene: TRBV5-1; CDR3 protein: ASSLDRGGDSYEQY
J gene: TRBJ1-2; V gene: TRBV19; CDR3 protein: ASSIVNRGHT
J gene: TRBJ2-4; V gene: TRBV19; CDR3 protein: ASSKGGNIQY
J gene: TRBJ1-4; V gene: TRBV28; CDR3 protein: ASSPAEARAVKLF
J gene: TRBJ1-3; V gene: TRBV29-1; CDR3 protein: AEISGNTIY
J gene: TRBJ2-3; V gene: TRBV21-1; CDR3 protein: ASIPAVGSTDTQY
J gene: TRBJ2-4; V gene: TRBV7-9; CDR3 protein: ASSLKGRSAKNIQY
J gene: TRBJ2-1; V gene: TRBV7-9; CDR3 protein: ASSFGRVNEQF
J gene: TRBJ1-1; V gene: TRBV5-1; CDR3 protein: ASSFSGGSTEAF
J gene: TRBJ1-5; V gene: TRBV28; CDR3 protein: ASRPGGDRDQPQH
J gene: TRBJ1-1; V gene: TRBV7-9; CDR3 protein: ASYSTVEAF
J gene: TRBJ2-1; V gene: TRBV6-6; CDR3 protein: ASSYDRLAGVEQF
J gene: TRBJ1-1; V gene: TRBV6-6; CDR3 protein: ASGFLNTEAF
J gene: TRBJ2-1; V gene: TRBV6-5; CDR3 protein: ASSPGLAYNEQF